This T cell receptor beta chain was identified during a study of beta chain features in type 1 diabetes. As for this clone: What it binds is not known.

Germline V CDR1 and CDR2: MDHEN, SYDVKM. V lost 3 bases, J lost 5 bases, and 14 bases lay in between. CDR3 size: 15 residues. Isolated RNA was reverse transcribed in full, so expressed TCRB transcripts were sequenced. Produced via immunoSEQ multiplex PCR; TCRdb's table is partial and in-frame only. The sample contains fewer than 900,000 clones, roughly 17% of which appear only once. Sampling consisted of one heparinised blood draw per donor, averaging around 100 mL. Each population that was sorted was more than 95% pure. Broader study findings: In type 1 diabetes patients, VDJ junctions had fewer insertions; deletions at these junctions were more frequent. Shortening of TCRB CDR3s, moderate but significant, appeared in all four CD4+ subsets of Type 1 diabetes patients.

The receptor's source is a woman aged 18-29 years in good health. Material for sequencing was naive CD4+ T cells from blood. The chain couples TRBV28 to TRBJ2-1; no definite D call. Here the CDR3 DNA reads TGTGCCAGCAGTTTTTTAGGCCTACAAAACAATGAGCAGTTCTTC. It is translated as CASSFLGLQNNEQFF.